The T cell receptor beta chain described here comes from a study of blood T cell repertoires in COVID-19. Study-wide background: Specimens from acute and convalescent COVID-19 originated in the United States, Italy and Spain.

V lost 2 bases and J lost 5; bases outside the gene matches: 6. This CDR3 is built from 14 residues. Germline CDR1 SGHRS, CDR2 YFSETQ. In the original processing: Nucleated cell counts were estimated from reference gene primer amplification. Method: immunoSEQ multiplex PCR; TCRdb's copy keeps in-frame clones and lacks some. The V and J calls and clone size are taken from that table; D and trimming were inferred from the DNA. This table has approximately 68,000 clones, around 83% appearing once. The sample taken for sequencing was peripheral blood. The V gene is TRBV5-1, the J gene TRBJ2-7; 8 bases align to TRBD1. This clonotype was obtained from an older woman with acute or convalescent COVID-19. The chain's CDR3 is CASSFQGAYDEQYF. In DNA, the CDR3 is TGCGCCAGCAGCTTCCAGGGGGCTTATGACGAGCAGTACTTC.